This T cell receptor (beta chain) is drawn from a study of lymphopenia after photon versus proton radiotherapy. This clone was detected a few times. The repertoire was sequenced with immunoSEQ multiplex PCR; TCRdb's copy has only in-frame clones and lacks some. This table has over 35,000 clones, about 86% appearing once. V lost 3 bases to trimming and J lost 0 bases; unmatched junction nucleotides: 3. The CDR3 spans 15 residues. The germline CDR1 and CDR2 sequences are MNHNS and SASEGT. Sequencing used peripheral blood, obtained from a patient treated with proton-based radiotherapy. The source is a woman in her 70s with pancreatic cancer. Some clones in this sample may be carry-over from other donors' samples. This chain uses TRBV6-1 with TRBJ2-7; 9 bases are shared with TRBD1. Written as DNA, the CDR3 is TGTGCCAGCAGTGATGGACAGGGGCCCTCCTACGAGCAGTACTTC. This sequence encodes CASSDGQGPSYEQYF.